The sequence of this TCR beta chain was determined in a study of identifying expanded T cells in peripheral blood. CDR3 size: 12 residues. The ends were cut back, 8 bases at V and 6 bases at J, with 14 bases in the middle. CDR1 MNHEY and CDR2 SVGAGI come from the germline V gene. On this clone itself: Its antigen is not identified.

General study points: Variance in clone template counts between approximately two-week samples significantly increased with total template count across all healthy donors. About 1.2 clones differed between technical replicates, versus approximately 17 and 20 over time.

The assay was immunoSEQ multiplex PCR, and TCRdb's table has in-frame clones only and misses some. The table lists over 100,000 clones, approximately 88% of them singletons. The gene calls are TRBV6-5 and TRBJ2-7; D is possibly TRBD2 (5 bases). Sequenced sample: blood. This clonotype originated in a person aged 18-69 years in good health. CDR3 DNA sequence: TGTGCCAGCCGCTTCACTCGGGGCGAGCAGTACTTC. Protein: CASRFTRGEQYF.